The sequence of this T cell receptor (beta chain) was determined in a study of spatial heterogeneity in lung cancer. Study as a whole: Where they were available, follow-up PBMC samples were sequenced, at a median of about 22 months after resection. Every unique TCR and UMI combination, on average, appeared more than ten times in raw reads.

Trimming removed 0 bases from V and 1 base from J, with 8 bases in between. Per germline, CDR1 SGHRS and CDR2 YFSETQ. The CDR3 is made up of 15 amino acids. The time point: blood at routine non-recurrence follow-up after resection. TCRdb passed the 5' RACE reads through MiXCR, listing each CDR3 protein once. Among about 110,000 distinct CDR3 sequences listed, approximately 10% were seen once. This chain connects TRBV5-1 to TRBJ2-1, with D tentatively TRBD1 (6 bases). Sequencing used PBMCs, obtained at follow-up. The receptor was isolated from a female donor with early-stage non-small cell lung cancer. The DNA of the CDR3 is TGCGCCAGCAGCTTGGACAGGGCTTCCTACAATGAGCAGTTCTTC. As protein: CASSLDRASYNEQFF.